These T cell receptor beta chains were read from a single sample in a study of identical twins. TCRdb ran MiXCR on the 5' RACE reads and lists one entry per CDR3 protein. The table includes roughly 720,000 distinct CDR3 sequences, roughly 18% detected once. The sample also formed part of further work on T cells expressing NK-cell markers.

Material: PBMCs. Source of these receptors: a woman under 30 in good health. CDR3s include the opening cysteine and the closing phenylalanine or tryptophan. Fields, in order: CDR3 protein, CDR3 DNA, V gene, J gene, D gene, clone size. D genes are given only for firm matches. Where a row states a size, it is once, few, many or the class of an expanded clone; other rows omit it.

CDR3aa: CASSLQTTMNTEAFF
CDR3nt: TGTGCCAGCAGCCTACAGACAACCATGAACACTGAAGCTTTCTTT
v_gene: TRBV3-1
j_gene: TRBJ1-1
d_gene: .
abundance: .

CDR3aa: CATSRGTGGFSPLHF
CDR3nt: TGTGCCACCAGCCGTGGGACAGGGGGGTTCTCACCCCTCCACTTT
v_gene: TRBV15
j_gene: TRBJ1-6
d_gene: TRBD1
abundance: few

CDR3aa: CAAQNPEGTQYF
CDR3nt: TGTGCCGCCCAGAACCCGGAAGGTACGCAGTATTTT
v_gene: TRBV15
j_gene: TRBJ2-3
d_gene: .
abundance: .

CDR3aa: CASSRIFHTESYGYTF
CDR3nt: TGCGCCAGCAGTAGAATTTTTCACACGGAGAGCTATGGCTACACCTTC
v_gene: TRBV10-1
j_gene: TRBJ1-2
d_gene: .
abundance: .

CDR3aa: CASSLAGQGGEKLFF
CDR3nt: TGCGCCAGCAGCTTGGCCGGGCAGGGAGGCGAAAAACTGTTTTTT
v_gene: TRBV5-1
j_gene: TRBJ1-4
d_gene: .
abundance: .

CDR3aa: CASSRRDRDDYGYTF
CDR3nt: TGTGCCAGCAGCAGACGGGACAGGGATGACTATGGCTACACCTTC
v_gene: TRBV5-6
j_gene: TRBJ1-2
d_gene: TRBD1
abundance: .

CDR3aa: CASREVADTQYF
CDR3nt: TGTGCCAGCAGGGAAGTGGCAGATACGCAGTATTTT
v_gene: TRBV6-2/TRBV6-3
j_gene: TRBJ2-3
d_gene: .
abundance: .

CDR3aa: CSVGSRLDGYTF
CDR3nt: TGCAGCGTTGGGTCACGGCTAGATGGCTACACCTTC
v_gene: TRBV29-1
j_gene: TRBJ1-2
d_gene: .
abundance: few

CDR3aa: CAWSGPGSSYEQYF
CDR3nt: TGTGCCTGGAGCGGTCCAGGGTCCTCCTACGAGCAGTACTTC
v_gene: TRBV30
j_gene: TRBJ2-7
d_gene: .
abundance: many

CDR3aa: CASSQEKGDNSYEQYF
CDR3nt: TGCGCCAGCAGCCAAGAAAAAGGGGACAACTCCTACGAGCAGTACTTC
v_gene: TRBV4-3
j_gene: TRBJ2-7
d_gene: .
abundance: .

CDR3aa: CASSWGLATRTDTQYF
CDR3nt: TGCGCCAGCAGCTGGGGACTAGCGACGCGGACAGATACGCAGTATTTT
v_gene: TRBV5-1
j_gene: TRBJ2-3
d_gene: TRBD2
abundance: .

CDR3aa: CASSFDNDYEQYF
CDR3nt: TGTGCCAGCAGCTTCGACAACGACTACGAGCAGTACTTC
v_gene: TRBV5-6
j_gene: TRBJ2-7
d_gene: .
abundance: .

CDR3aa: CASTSGQVYGYTF
CDR3nt: TGTGCCAGCACCTCGGGACAGGTGTATGGCTACACCTTC
v_gene: TRBV6-1
j_gene: TRBJ1-2
d_gene: TRBD1
abundance: few

CDR3aa: CSARGTGRNEKLFF
CDR3nt: TGCAGTGCTAGGGGGACAGGGAGGAATGAAAAACTGTTTTTT
v_gene: TRBV20-1
j_gene: TRBJ1-4
d_gene: TRBD1
abundance: few

CDR3aa: CASSLPGGTGNTIYF
CDR3nt: TGTGCCAGCAGCCTACCGGGGGGCACTGGAAACACCATATATTTT
v_gene: TRBV9
j_gene: TRBJ1-3
d_gene: .
abundance: .

CDR3aa: CASSQDGEQPQHF
CDR3nt: TGCGCCAGCAGCCAAGATGGGGAACAGCCCCAGCATTTT
v_gene: TRBV5-1
j_gene: TRBJ1-5
d_gene: .
abundance: .

CDR3aa: CASRGGTSREAFF
CDR3nt: TGTGCCAGCAGGGGAGGGACTTCGAGGGAAGCTTTCTTT
v_gene: TRBV27
j_gene: TRBJ1-1
d_gene: .
abundance: .

CDR3aa: CSASGGAYNEQFF
CDR3nt: TGCAGTGCTAGCGGGGGGGCCTACAATGAGCAGTTCTTC
v_gene: TRBV20-1
j_gene: TRBJ2-1
d_gene: TRBD2
abundance: many

CDR3aa: CASSRPLAGAGTGELFF
CDR3nt: TGTGCCAGCAGTCGTCCACTAGCGGGGGCCGGCACCGGGGAGCTGTTTTTT
v_gene: TRBV6-1
j_gene: TRBJ2-2
d_gene: TRBD2
abundance: .

CDR3aa: CAISPGLFLNEQFF
CDR3nt: TGTGCCATCAGCCCGGGACTATTCCTGAATGAGCAGTTCTTC
v_gene: TRBV10-3
j_gene: TRBJ2-1
d_gene: TRBD2
abundance: few

CDR3aa: CASRGDSMNTEAFF
CDR3nt: TGTGCCAGCAGAGGGGACAGCATGAACACTGAAGCTTTCTTT
v_gene: TRBV2
j_gene: TRBJ1-1
d_gene: TRBD1
abundance: few

CDR3aa: CASRVGDNEQFF
CDR3nt: TGTGCCAGCAGGGTGGGCGACAATGAGCAGTTCTTC
v_gene: TRBV6-1
j_gene: TRBJ2-1
d_gene: .
abundance: few

CDR3aa: CASAPFNTDTQYF
CDR3nt: TGTGCCAGCGCCCCCTTTAACACAGATACGCAGTATTTT
v_gene: TRBV27
j_gene: TRBJ2-3
d_gene: .
abundance: .

CDR3aa: CASSPDWGLAGGSYNEQFF
CDR3nt: TGTGCCAGCAGTCCCGATTGGGGACTAGCGGGGGGGTCGTACAATGAGCAGTTCTTC
v_gene: TRBV11-2
j_gene: TRBJ2-1
d_gene: TRBD2
abundance: few

CDR3aa: CASSDRASGRTEQFF
CDR3nt: TGTGCCAGCAGTGATAGGGCTAGCGGGAGAACTGAGCAGTTCTTC
v_gene: TRBV2
j_gene: TRBJ2-1
d_gene: TRBD2
abundance: .

CDR3aa: CASSQANPEAGYEQYF
CDR3nt: TGTGCCAGCAGCCAAGCTAATCCCGAAGCGGGGTACGAGCAGTACTTC
v_gene: TRBV14
j_gene: TRBJ2-7
d_gene: TRBD2
abundance: .

CDR3aa: CASIRGSYEQYF
CDR3nt: TGTGCCAGCATCCGGGGGTCCTACGAGCAGTACTTC
v_gene: TRBV12-3/TRBV12-4
j_gene: TRBJ2-7
d_gene: .
abundance: many

CDR3aa: CASSFRHEQFF
CDR3nt: TGTGCCAGCAGCTTCCGGCATGAGCAGTTCTTC
v_gene: TRBV5-6
j_gene: TRBJ2-1
d_gene: .
abundance: .

CDR3aa: CASDVGNTEAFF
CDR3nt: TGTGCCAGCGATGTGGGGAACACTGAAGCTTTCTTT
v_gene: TRBV12-3/TRBV12-4
j_gene: TRBJ1-1
d_gene: .
abundance: .

CDR3aa: CASTPGDSGELFF
CDR3nt: TGTGCCAGCACCCCCGGGGATTCCGGGGAGCTGTTTTTT
v_gene: TRBV2
j_gene: TRBJ2-2
d_gene: .
abundance: few

CDR3aa: CASNILGTHASNTEAFF
CDR3nt: TGTGCCAGCAATATACTGGGGACCCACGCCTCGAACACTGAAGCTTTCTTT
v_gene: TRBV6-2/TRBV6-3
j_gene: TRBJ1-1
d_gene: .
abundance: .

CDR3aa: CSVRQGEETQYF
CDR3nt: TGCAGCGTCAGACAGGGGGAAGAGACCCAGTACTTC
v_gene: TRBV29-1
j_gene: TRBJ2-5
d_gene: TRBD1
abundance: .

CDR3aa: CASSQGRGFEGYTF
CDR3nt: TGTGCCAGCAGCCAGGGTCGTGGTTTTGAAGGCTACACCTTC
v_gene: TRBV7-9
j_gene: TRBJ1-2
d_gene: .
abundance: .

CDR3aa: CASSRQRTYEQYF
CDR3nt: TGTGCCAGCAGCCGACAGAGAACCTACGAGCAGTACTTC
v_gene: TRBV11-1
j_gene: TRBJ2-7
d_gene: .
abundance: .

CDR3aa: CASSRIRGGTYEQYF
CDR3nt: TGCGCCAGCAGCCGTATCAGAGGAGGCACCTACGAGCAGTACTTC
v_gene: TRBV5-1
j_gene: TRBJ2-7
d_gene: .
abundance: .

CDR3aa: CASSPKITSYFSYEQYF
CDR3nt: TGTGCCAGCAGCCCCAAGATTACTTCCTATTTCTCCTACGAGCAGTACTTC
v_gene: TRBV6-1
j_gene: TRBJ2-7
d_gene: .
abundance: few

CDR3aa: CASSLAPPPYNEQFF
CDR3nt: TGCGCCAGCAGCTTGGCCCCCCCCCCCTACAATGAGCAGTTCTTC
v_gene: TRBV5-1
j_gene: TRBJ2-1
d_gene: .
abundance: few

CDR3aa: CASGLRGYEQYF
CDR3nt: TGTGCTAGTGGTTTAAGGGGCTACGAGCAGTACTTC
v_gene: TRBV12-5
j_gene: TRBJ2-7
d_gene: .
abundance: few

CDR3aa: CSATGDTDTQYF
CDR3nt: TGCAGCGCCACAGGGGACACAGATACGCAGTATTTT
v_gene: TRBV29-1
j_gene: TRBJ2-3
d_gene: TRBD1
abundance: .

CDR3aa: CASSGDRGKGEQFF
CDR3nt: TGTGCCAGCAGCGGGGACAGGGGAAAGGGTGAGCAGTTCTTC
v_gene: TRBV27
j_gene: TRBJ2-1
d_gene: TRBD1
abundance: .